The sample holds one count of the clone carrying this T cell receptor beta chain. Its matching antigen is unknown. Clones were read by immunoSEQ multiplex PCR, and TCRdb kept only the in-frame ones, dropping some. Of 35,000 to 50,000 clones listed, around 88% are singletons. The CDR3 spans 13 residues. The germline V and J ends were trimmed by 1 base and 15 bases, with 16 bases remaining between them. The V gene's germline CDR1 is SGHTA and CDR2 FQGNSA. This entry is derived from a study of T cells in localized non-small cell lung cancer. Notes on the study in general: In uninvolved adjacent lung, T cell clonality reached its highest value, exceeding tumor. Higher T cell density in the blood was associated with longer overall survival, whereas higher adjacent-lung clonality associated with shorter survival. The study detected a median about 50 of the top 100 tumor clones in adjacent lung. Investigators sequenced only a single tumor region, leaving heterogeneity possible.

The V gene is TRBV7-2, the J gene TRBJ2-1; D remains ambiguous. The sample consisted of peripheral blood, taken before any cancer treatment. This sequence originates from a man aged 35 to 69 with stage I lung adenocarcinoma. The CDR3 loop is CASSLVFPGPVFF. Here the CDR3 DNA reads TGTGCCAGCAGCTTAGTATTTCCCGGCCCCGTGTTCTTC.